This T cell receptor (beta chain) comes out of a study of cytomegalovirus exposure and HLA in healthy donors. Trimming took off 0 bases at V and 2 bases at J, with 9 bases between the two ends. Germline V lookup: CDR1 SGHNT, CDR2 YYREEE (reference sequence). This CDR3 contains 14 residues. The PCR was carried out with 60 Vbeta primers and 13 Jbeta primers. Profiling relied on immunoSEQ multiplex PCR, and the TCRdb table lists in-frame clones only, not all of them. The sample shows under 200,000 clones, 60% to 80% of them seen only once. The TCR was taken from a middle-aged man in good health and CMV-seropositive. V usage is TRBV5-4 and J usage is TRBJ2-7, with TRBD1 as a possible D gene (6 bases). The specimen was PBMCs. The CDR3 loop is CASSLDQGTYEQYF. The CDR3, as DNA: TGTGCCAGCAGCTTGGATCAGGGGACCTACGAGCAGTACTTC.